These 14 T cell receptor beta chains came from one sample sequenced in a study of blood T cell repertoires in COVID-19. Profiled with immunoSEQ multiplex PCR; TCRdb holds only in-frame clones, not every one. The sample lists fewer than 100,000 clones, 87% seen once, with more than 4.5% in the top ten. The sequenced sample consisted of peripheral blood. The source of these receptors is a man between 70 and 80 years old with acute or convalescent COVID-19.

This chain joins TRBV11-2 and TRBJ2-2, with TRBD1 matching 7 bases. The CDR3 covers 15 residues. The V gene's germline CDR1 is SGHAT and CDR2 FQNNGV. The V gene end was trimmed by 5 bases and the J gene end by 4 bases; junction bases not matched to a gene: 7. The CDR3 reads CASSVNRGGTGELFF. CDR3 sequence (DNA): TGTGCCAGCAGCGTCAACAGGGGTGGCACCGGGGAGCTGTTTTTT.

This clone is a singleton in its sample. The rearrangement links TRBV6-5 to TRBJ2-5, with D possibly TRBD2 on 5 matching bases. Trimming cost V 8 bases and J 5 bases, with 15 bases left between them. CDR3 length: 13 residues. Germline assignment: CDR1 MNHEY and CDR2 SVGAGI. CDR3 residues: CASGARVRETQYF. The CDR3, as DNA: TGTGCCAGCGGAGCGAGGGTCCGGGAGACCCAGTACTTC.

The J gene is TRBJ2-2, the V gene TRBV24-1; 8 bases agree with TRBD1. After removal of 4 bases from V and 4 bases from J, the junction contained 7 bases not matched to a gene. The CDR3 consists of 16 residues. The germline V gene has CDR1 KGHDR and CDR2 SFDVKD. CDR3 sequence (DNA): TGTGCCACCAGTGAAACGACAGGGGCGGTCACCGGGGAGCTGTTTTTT. It is translated as CATSETTGAVTGELFF.

J is TRBJ2-2 and V is TRBV9, with TRBD2 matching 9 bases. This CDR3 comprises 16 residues. J was trimmed by 1 base and V by 2 bases; bases with no gene match: 3. The V gene's germline CDR1 is SGDLS and CDR2 YYNGEE. The CDR3 sequence is CASSVGAGGNTGELFF. In DNA form, the CDR3 reads TGTGCCAGCAGCGTGGGAGCGGGGGGGAACACCGGGGAGCTGTTTTTT.

This chain connects TRBV28 to TRBJ1-5; no reliable D call. Trimming left V 8 bases short and J 6 bases short, with 11 bases between. Germline values: CDR1 MDHEN, CDR2 SYDVKM. CDR3 length: 12 amino acids. The CDR3 protein is CASRSVAQPQHF. CDR3 coding DNA: TGTGCCAGCCGTTCAGTAGCTCAGCCCCAGCATTTT.

The chain recombines TRBV5-1 with TRBJ2-1; 9 bases are a match to TRBD2. Germline values: CDR1 SGHRS, CDR2 YFSETQ. The ends lost 7 bases at V and 1 base at J; junction bases unmatched: 3. The CDR3 has 14 amino acids. This CDR3 reads CASYTSGSYNEQFF. For the CDR3, the DNA is TGCGCCAGCTATACTAGCGGGTCCTACAATGAGCAGTTCTTC.

The rearrangement joins TRBV5-1 to TRBJ1-1, with 11 positions matching TRBD1. The length of the CDR3 is 16 residues. Germline trimming cut 3 bases from V and 1 base from J; bases unmatched to any gene: 5. Germline CDR1 SGHRS, CDR2 YFSETQ. The DNA of the CDR3 is TGCGCCAGCAGCTCCGGACAGGGGGCAGGGAACACTGAAGCTTTCTTT. Encoded protein: CASSSGQGAGNTEAFF.

This rearrangement joins TRBV11-2 to TRBJ2-4, with D tentatively TRBD1 (5 bases). V gave up 3 bases and J gave up 9 bases, with 12 bases separating them. Germline loops: CDR1 SGHAT, CDR2 FQNNGV. The CDR3 sequence is 13 residues long. The CDR3: CASSFSREGIQYF. Here the CDR3 DNA reads TGTGCCAGCAGCTTCTCCAGGGAAGGCATTCAGTACTTC.

The chain employs TRBV24-1 and TRBJ1-1, with 7 bases that match TRBD1. Germline CDR1 KGHDR, CDR2 SFDVKD. The CDR3 spans 13 residues. V lost 3 bases and J lost 11; bases outside the gene matches: 8. CDR3 amino acids: CATSDDLGGSAFF. CDR3 in DNA: TGTGCCACCAGTGATGACTTAGGGGGCTCGGCTTTCTTT.

This clone came up once. The gene calls are TRBV29-1 and TRBJ2-5, with 8 bases matching TRBD1. The CDR3 covers 14 residues. With 5 bases clipped from V and 4 bases from J, the junction kept 9 bases outside the gene matches. From germline, CDR1 is SQVTM and CDR2 ANQGSEA. The CDR3 DNA is TGCAGCGTTATCCCCCGTACAGGGGGAGAGACCCAGTACTTC. It codes for CSVIPRTGGETQYF.

The rearrangement uses TRBV11-2 and TRBJ1-1; D gene uncertain. V gave up 5 bases and J gave up 2 bases, with 12 bases separating them. CDR1 and CDR2 (germline): SGHAT, FQNNGV. The CDR3 sequence is 14 residues long. The CDR3 nucleotides are TGTGCCAGCAGCCCGGGGAATCTTAACACTGAAGCTTTCTTT. Its translation: CASSPGNLNTEAFF.

This clone was counted once. The chain is built from TRBV19 and TRBJ1-1; no reliable D call. The CDR3 contains 12 residues. Trimming removed 4 bases from V and 8 bases from J, with 11 bases in between. Germline CDR1 and CDR2: LNHDA and SQIVND (reference sequence). For the CDR3, the DNA is TGTGCCAGTAGTACCCTGCGTAGAGAAGCTTTCTTT. This encodes CASSTLRREAFF.

J is TRBJ2-5 and V is TRBV30, with 10 bases lining up with TRBD1. J lost 3 bases, V lost 0 bases, and 4 bases had no gene match. Germline CDR1 and CDR2: GTSNPN and SVGIG (reference sequence). The CDR3 consists of 15 residues. The CDR3 bases are TGTGCCTGGAGTGTATTTGGACAGGGGGAAGAGACCCAGTACTTC. The encoded protein is CAWSVFGQGEETQYF.

DNA of the CDR3: TGTGCCTGGAGCGAAACAGGGGACGAGCAGTACTTC. It specifies CAWSETGDEQYF. This chain connects TRBV30 to TRBJ2-7; 7 bases fit TRBD1. From germline, CDR1 is GTSNPN and CDR2 SVGIG (reference sequence). The CDR3 runs to 12 residues. The junction had 4 bases not matched to a gene; V was cut back by 3 bases and J by 5 bases.